One sample yielded the 23 T cell receptor beta chains listed below, sequenced in a study of shared clonotypes between healthy human individuals. The method was immunoSEQ multiplex PCR; TCRdb's version includes in-frame clones alone and lacks a portion of them. The data contain about 2 million clones, 85% to 95% of them singletons. Sequencing was carried out using naive CD4+ T cells sorted from blood. As to subset: CD45RA+ positively selected. These receptors were taken from a young man in good health.

This rearrangement joins TRBV11-2 to TRBJ1-6; D gene uncertain. This CDR3 region has 13 residues. CDR1 is SGHAT and CDR2 is FQNNGV in the germline V gene. V was pared by 5 bases and J by 7 bases, with 9 bases between. The CDR3 spells CASSLPLNSPLHF. The DNA of the CDR3 is TGTGCCAGCAGCCTACCCCTCAATTCACCCCTCCACTTT. Looking up the rest from reference TRBV11-2 and TRBJ1-6 gives the full variable domain: EAGVAQSPRYKIIEKRQSVAFWCNPISGHATLYWYQQILGQGPKLLIQFQNNGVVDDSQLPKDRFSAERLKGVDSTLKIQPAKLEDSAVYLCASSLPLNSPLHFGNGTRLTVT.

V is TRBV5-4 and J is TRBJ2-2, with TRBD2 identical over 11 bases. The J segment lost 4 bases and the V segment lost 3 bases, leaving 5 bases of the junction unmatched. CDR3 length equals 16 residues. Germline V lookup: CDR1 SGHNT, CDR2 YYREEE (reference sequence). In DNA form, the CDR3 reads TGTGCCAGCAGCTCCGTAGCGGGGGGGCCCACCGGGGAGCTGTTTTTT. As protein: CASSSVAGGPTGELFF.

The chain couples TRBV5-1 to TRBJ2-7, with no clear D. This CDR3 spans 14 amino acids. With 1 base removed from V and 0 bases from J, the gap between germline ends came to 8 bases. The V gene's germline CDR1 is SGHRS and CDR2 YFSETQ. The CDR3 here is CASSLQVSSYEQYF. The CDR3, as DNA: TGCGCCAGCAGCTTGCAGGTGAGCTCCTACGAGCAGTACTTC.

This CDR3 reads CASSSEPGSEQYF. CDR3 nucleotides: TGTGCCAGCAGCTCCGAACCTGGGAGCGAGCAGTACTTC. This sequence joins TRBV9 and TRBJ2-7; D is perhaps TRBD2 (5 bases). The CDR3 extends over 13 amino acids. Germline V gene sequence: CDR1 SGDLS, CDR2 YYNGEE. The V and J ends lost 4 bases and 6 bases respectively, with 14 bases between them.

The chain employs TRBV19 and TRBJ2-1; D may be TRBD1 (5 bases). CDR1 is LNHDA and CDR2 is SQIVND in the germline V gene (reference sequence). The CDR3 runs to 11 residues. Trimming pared 7 bases from V and 6 bases from J, leaving 7 bases between. CDR3 sequence (DNA): TGTGCCAGTACCACAGGCAATGAGCAGTTCTTC. This encodes CASTTGNEQFF.

This clone has only one observation. The rearrangement joins TRBV2 to TRBJ2-7; either TRBD1 or TRBD2 may supply D (5 bases each). Per the germline V gene, CDR1 is SNHLY and CDR2 is FYNNEI. With 0 bases removed from V and 3 bases from J, the gap between germline ends came to 12 bases. This CDR3 has 15 amino acids. The CDR3 DNA sequence: TGTGCCAGCAGTGAAGCGCTCGGGGCTAACTACGAGCAGTACTTC. Translation gives CASSEALGANYEQYF.

This chain uses TRBV19 with TRBJ1-5, with 8 bases aligning to TRBD1. From germline, CDR1 is LNHDA and CDR2 SQIVND (reference sequence). This CDR3 spans 13 amino acids. V lost 10 bases to trimming and J lost 3 bases; unmatched junction nucleotides: 5. The CDR3 is CATGTGDNQPQHF. Written as DNA, the CDR3 is TGTGCCACGGGGACAGGCGACAATCAGCCCCAGCATTTT.

To note about this clone: Other DNA sequences in this sample translate to the same CDR3. This sequence joins TRBV30 and TRBJ1-2; maybe TRBD1 (6 bases). CDR1 is GTSNPN, CDR2 SVGIG, per germline (reference sequence). The CDR3 consists of 13 residues. V dropped 5 bases and J dropped 3 bases, with 13 bases sitting between them. CDR3 nucleotide sequence: TGTGCCTGGTCTGGCAGGGGCGACTATGGCTACACCTTC. The encoded protein is CAWSGRGDYGYTF.

V is TRBV5-1 and J is TRBJ2-1; TRBD2 aligns across 9 bases. Trimming removed 0 bases from V and 12 bases from J; junction bases left unmatched: 16. This CDR3 has 17 residues. CDR1 and CDR2 (germline): SGHRS, YFSETQ. This CDR3 reads CASSLDPGAGGLQSQFF. The CDR3 region has the DNA TGCGCCAGCAGCTTGGATCCTGGGGCGGGAGGGCTCCAGTCGCAGTTCTTC.

The genes are TRBV6-5 and TRBJ2-3; possible D gene TRBD1, 6 bases. This CDR3 has 15 residues. Trimming pared 3 bases from V and 0 bases from J, leaving 10 bases between. Germline values: CDR1 MNHEY, CDR2 SVGAGI. The CDR3 spells CASSYSGVSTDTQYF. DNA for the CDR3: TGTGCCAGCAGTTATTCAGGGGTTAGCACAGATACGCAGTATTTT.

This chain uses TRBV7-9 with TRBJ1-3; D not certain. V was pared by 9 bases and J by 4 bases, with 16 bases between. Germline values: CDR1 SEHNR, CDR2 FQNEAQ (reference sequence). CDR3 length: 14 residues. The CDR3 here is CASIQVTAGNTIYF. The CDR3 DNA follows: TGTGCCAGTATTCAGGTAACCGCCGGAAACACCATATATTTT.

V and J are TRBV2 and TRBJ2-5; D is unclear. Trimming cost V 6 bases and J 5 bases, with 13 bases left between them. CDR3 length: 13 amino acids. Germline V gene lookup returns CDR1 SNHLY and CDR2 FYNNEI. CDR3 nucleotide sequence: TGTGCCAGCAGGAACATCCCCTCCGAGACCCAGTACTTC. Its translation is CASRNIPSETQYF. Together with reference TRBV2 and TRBJ2-5, the CDR3 gives the full variable domain: EPEVTQTPSHQVTQMGQEVILRCVPISNHLYFYWYRQILGQKVEFLVSFYNNEISEKSEIFDDQFSVERPDGSNFTLKIRSTKLEDSAMYFCASRNIPSETQYFGPGTRLLVL.

This clone was counted only a few times. The chain combines TRBV9 with TRBJ1-6; D might be TRBD1 (5 bases). Trimming took 3 bases from V and 8 from J, leaving 24 bases between them. The germline V gene has CDR1 SGDLS and CDR2 YYNGEE. The CDR3 extends over 18 amino acids. DNA for the CDR3: TGTGCCAGCAGCGCCCCGGGATTCGGAGATGGGGCTTATTCACCCCTCCACTTT. Translating it yields CASSAPGFGDGAYSPLHF.

V usage is TRBV2 and J usage is TRBJ1-4, with TRBD1 matching over 7 bases. The CDR3 loop spans 11 amino acids. The J segment lost 15 bases and the V segment lost 5 bases, leaving 6 bases of the junction unmatched. Per the germline V gene, CDR1 is SNHLY and CDR2 is FYNNEI. CDR3 bases: TGTGCCAGCAGTACGGGACAGAAATTGTTTTTT. Translation: CASSTGQKLFF. Looking up the rest from reference TRBV2 and TRBJ1-4 gives the full variable domain: EPEVTQTPSHQVTQMGQEVILRCVPISNHLYFYWYRQILGQKVEFLVSFYNNEISEKSEIFDDQFSVERPDGSNFTLKIRSTKLEDSAMYFCASSTGQKLFFGSGTQLSVL.

Points on this clone: Other DNA sequences in the sample encode the same CDR3. The chain carries TRBV6-5 and TRBJ2-3; 8 nucleotides agree with TRBD2. Germline V lookup: CDR1 MNHEY, CDR2 SVGAGI. The CDR3 extends over 13 amino acids. V shed 5 bases and J 4 bases; nucleotides not matched to a gene: 2. This CDR3 reads CASSRAGADTQYF. CDR3 nucleotide sequence: TGTGCCAGCAGTCGAGCGGGGGCAGATACGCAGTATTTT.

This sequence joins TRBV2 and TRBJ2-2, with D possibly TRBD2 on 6 matching bases. Trimming took 4 bases from V and 5 from J, leaving 14 bases between them. The germline V gene encodes CDR1 SNHLY and CDR2 FYNNEI. This CDR3 spans 15 amino acids. For the CDR3, the DNA is TGTGCCAGCAGTGTCGGGGAGGCGGGAACCGGGGAGCTGTTTTTT. Translation: CASSVGEAGTGELFF.

V gene TRBV5-3 combines with J gene TRBJ1-2; no clear D. TRBV5-3 is an ORF for which the function is uncertain. Trimming pared 2 bases from V and 3 bases from J, leaving 5 bases between. CDR3 size: 12 residues. The CDR3 nucleotides are TGTGCCAGAAGCTTTACGGACTATGGCTACACCTTC. Translated, it gives CARSFTDYGYTF.

This rearrangement joins TRBV21-1 to TRBJ2-7; the table's D call of TRBD1 was not tested on the DNA. TRBV21-1 is deemed a pseudogene. The CDR3 covers 16 residues. The CDR3 DNA reads as TGTGCCAGCAGCGGACGGACAGGGGCGGGCCGTTGCGAGCAGTACTTC. Its protein is CASSGRTGAGRCEQYF.

The V call is TRBV15, the J call TRBJ2-7; a weak D match, TRBD1 (6 bases). Trimming cost V 3 bases and J 6 bases, with 12 bases left between them. Germline V gene sequence: CDR1 LNHNV, CDR2 YYDKDF (reference sequence). This CDR3 has 13 amino acids. In DNA form, the CDR3 reads TGTGCCACCAGCAGGGACAGAGCCCTCGAGCAGTACTTC. This encodes CATSRDRALEQYF.

The chain carries TRBV4-3 and TRBJ1-4; no firm D call. Germline CDR1 reads LGHNA; CDR2 reads YSLEER. The CDR3 sequence is 13 residues long. V lost 4 bases and J lost 3, with 6 bases in between. The CDR3: CASSLRANEKLFF. The CDR3 DNA sequence: TGCGCCAGCAGCCTGCGGGCTAATGAAAAACTGTTTTTT.

V and J are TRBV7-9 and TRBJ1-5, with TRBD1 matching over 7 bases. The CDR3 spans 17 residues. Germline CDR1 is SEHNR and CDR2 is FQNEAQ (reference sequence). V gave up 5 bases and J gave up 2 bases; unmatched junction bases: 12. The CDR3 loop reads CASSRQGEILRNQPQHF. CDR3 nucleotide sequence: TGTGCCAGCAGCAGACAGGGAGAGATATTACGCAATCAGCCCCAGCATTTT.

The chain links TRBV18 to TRBJ1-4; the D gene is possibly TRBD1 (5 bases). Trimming pared 3 bases from V and 4 bases from J, leaving 9 bases between. Germline CDR1 KGHSH, CDR2 LQKENI. The length of the CDR3 is 14 residues. This CDR3 is CASSPGLDNEKLFF. The CDR3 region has the DNA TGTGCCAGCTCACCGGGACTGGATAATGAAAAACTGTTTTTT.

The chain employs TRBV9 and TRBJ1-2; TRBD1 agrees at 8 bases. V dropped 4 bases and J dropped 4; count of bases not matched to a gene: 9. CDR1 and CDR2 (germline): SGDLS, YYNGEE. The CDR3 totals 15 residues. The CDR3 region has the DNA TGTGCCAGCAGCTTAGGACAGGGAATACCCTATGGCTACACCTTC. The encoded protein is CASSLGQGIPYGYTF.